Listed below are T cell receptor beta chains from one sample, sequenced in a study of blood T cell repertoires in COVID-19. Only in-frame clones appear in the TCRdb table, and some are missing; sequencing was by immunoSEQ multiplex PCR. The profile shows 200,000 to 250,000 clones, 86% of them singletons. The material sequenced was peripheral blood. The receptors derive from a man older than 75 with acute or convalescent COVID-19. Both conserved end residues are part of each CDR3. D genes are given only for firm matches. A clone size is listed for some rows: how often the clone was seen (once, few, many), or a class if it is expanded.

J: TRBJ2-3
D: TRBD2
length: 14
size: .
V: TRBV24-1
DNA: TGTGCCATCGGTCGGGGGGGCGGGGCAGATACGCAGTATTTT
CDR3: CAIGRGGGADTQYF

J: TRBJ2-1
D: .
length: 16
size: .
V: TRBV24-1
DNA: TGTGCCACCAGTGATATTACGAGCGAGCTAAACAATGAGCAGTTCTTC
CDR3: CATSDITSELNNEQFF

J: TRBJ2-3
D: .
length: 14
size: once
V: TRBV7-2
DNA: TGTGCCAGCAGCTTTCACTTTCAAACAGATACGCAGTATTTT
CDR3: CASSFHFQTDTQYF

J: TRBJ2-7
D: TRBD2
length: 15
size: .
V: TRBV6-5
DNA: TGTGCCAGCAGTCCCCCCGGCGGGAGGAACTACGAGCAGTACTTC
CDR3: CASSPPGGRNYEQYF

J: TRBJ2-1
D: TRBD2
length: 15
size: .
V: TRBV19
DNA: TGTGCCAGTAGCCATACTAGCGGGAGGAACAATGAGCAGTTCTTC
CDR3: CASSHTSGRNNEQFF

J: TRBJ1-1
D: .
length: 13
size: .
V: TRBV11-1
DNA: TGTGCCAGCAGCTTTGGACAAAACACTGAAGCTTTCTTT
CDR3: CASSFGQNTEAFF

J: TRBJ2-5
D: .
length: 14
size: .
V: TRBV28
DNA: TGTGCCAGCACCCTCGGCGGGGTCCAAGAGACCCAGTACTTC
CDR3: CASTLGGVQETQYF

J: TRBJ1-2
D: TRBD1
length: 11
size: .
V: TRBV29-1
DNA: TGCAGCGGACAGGGGAGCGATGGCTACACCTTC
CDR3: CSGQGSDGYTF

J: TRBJ2-7
D: TRBD2
length: 14
size: .
V: TRBV5-4
DNA: TGTGCCAGCAGCGTGCCGGGACTAGGCGCAAAGCAGTACTTC
CDR3: CASSVPGLGAKQYF

J: TRBJ1-1
D: TRBD1
length: 14
size: .
V: TRBV5-1
DNA: TGCGCCAGCAGCGGACAGGGGGAAGGCACTGAAGCTTTCTTT
CDR3: CASSGQGEGTEAFF

J: TRBJ1-5
D: .
length: 15
size: .
V: TRBV19
DNA: TGTGCCAGTAGTATAGGCGGGGCCCCAAGTCAGCCCCAGCATTTT
CDR3: CASSIGGAPSQPQHF

J: TRBJ2-1
D: TRBD2
length: 17
size: .
V: TRBV19
DNA: TGTGCCAGTAGTCCCACCCCACTAGCGGGAGACCACAATGAGCAGTTCTTC
CDR3: CASSPTPLAGDHNEQFF

J: TRBJ1-3
D: .
length: 11
size: .
V: TRBV6-5
DNA: TGTGCCAGCAGCCGGGGAAACACCATATATTTT
CDR3: CASSRGNTIYF

J: TRBJ1-3
D: TRBD1
length: 14
size: .
V: TRBV15
DNA: TGTGCCACCAGCAGAGGACAGGGGACAGACACCATATATTTT
CDR3: CATSRGQGTDTIYF

J: TRBJ2-1
D: TRBD1
length: 16
size: .
V: TRBV27
DNA: TGTGCCAGCAGCCCAAGGGGACAGGGACTTAACAATGAGCAGTTCTTC
CDR3: CASSPRGQGLNNEQFF

J: TRBJ1-2
D: TRBD1
length: 14
size: .
V: TRBV18
DNA: TGTGCCAGCTCACCGGGACAGATGTTAGAGGGCTACACCTTC
CDR3: CASSPGQMLEGYTF

J: TRBJ2-7
D: TRBD1
length: 14
size: .
V: TRBV6-1
DNA: TGTGCCAGCACCCCTAGGGGACAGGGTTCCGAGCAGTACTTC
CDR3: CASTPRGQGSEQYF

J: TRBJ1-4
D: TRBD1
length: 14
size: .
V: TRBV3-1/TRBV3-2
DNA: TGTGCCAGCAGCCTCCCGGACAGGGGGCAAAAACTGTTTTTT
CDR3: CASSLPDRGQKLFF

J: TRBJ1-5
D: .
length: 14
size: .
V: TRBV6-1
DNA: TGTGCCAGCAGTGAAGGGGCAGGGGATCAGCCCCAGCATTTT
CDR3: CASSEGAGDQPQHF

J: TRBJ1-3
D: .
length: 16
size: few
V: TRBV28
DNA: TGTGCCAGCAGCGAAACAGTGGGGGGCTCTGGAAACACCATATATTTT
CDR3: CASSETVGGSGNTIYF

J: TRBJ1-1
D: TRBD1
length: 15
size: .
V: TRBV6-5
DNA: TGTGCCAGCAGTTTACAGGGGAGCCTGAACACTGAAGCTTTCTTT
CDR3: CASSLQGSLNTEAFF

J: TRBJ1-2
D: .
length: 12
size: .
V: TRBV2
DNA: TGTGCCAGCAGTGAGGCAGTCTATGGCTACACCTTC
CDR3: CASSEAVYGYTF

J: TRBJ1-2
D: .
length: 13
size: .
V: TRBV4-1
DNA: TGCGCCAGCAGCCAAGACTCGTACTATGGCTACACCTTC
CDR3: CASSQDSYYGYTF

J: TRBJ2-3
D: .
length: 15
size: .
V: TRBV5-6
DNA: TGTGCCAGCAGCTTGGCCAGGGGAAGCACAGATACGCAGTATTTT
CDR3: CASSLARGSTDTQYF

J: TRBJ2-1
D: TRBD2
length: 16
size: .
V: TRBV11-2
DNA: TGTGCCAGCAGCGCCCCGGGGAGCGGGATAGGTTATGAGCAGTTCTTC
CDR3: CASSAPGSGIGYEQFF

J: TRBJ2-1
D: TRBD2
length: 17
size: .
V: TRBV7-8
DNA: TGTGCCAGCAGCTGGTCCCTTAGCGGGAGCTCCTACAATGAGCAGTTCTTC
CDR3: CASSWSLSGSSYNEQFF

J: TRBJ1-5
D: TRBD1
length: 16
size: .
V: TRBV3-1/TRBV3-2
DNA: TGTGCCAGCAGCCAGGGACAGGGCCGTTCACGGCAGCCCCAGCATTTT
CDR3: CASSQGQGRSRQPQHF

J: TRBJ1-2
D: .
length: 15
size: .
V: TRBV18
DNA: TGTGCCAGCTCACCAGATGCCCGCAGGGCCTTAGGCTACACCTTC
CDR3: CASSPDARRALGYTF

J: TRBJ1-6
D: .
length: 15
size: .
V: TRBV28
DNA: TGTGCCAGCGAGGACTTACGCTCCTATAATTCACCCCTCCACTTT
CDR3: CASEDLRSYNSPLHF

J: TRBJ1-4
D: .
length: 18
size: .
V: TRBV5-4
DNA: TGTGCCAGCAGCTTGGACAAAGCCACCCCCGGGTTTAATGAAAAACTGTTTTTT
CDR3: CASSLDKATPGFNEKLFF

J: TRBJ2-1
D: TRBD2
length: 13
size: .
V: TRBV5-4
DNA: TGTGCCAGCAGCTTTGGGACTAGCAATGAGCAGTTCTTC
CDR3: CASSFGTSNEQFF

J: TRBJ2-1
D: .
length: 13
size: .
V: TRBV6-1
DNA: TGTGCCAGCAGTGAAGGAGGTTACAATGAGCAGTTCTTC
CDR3: CASSEGGYNEQFF

J: TRBJ1-2
D: TRBD1
length: 13
size: .
V: TRBV28
DNA: TGTGCCAGCAGTCCACACGGACAGGGTGGCTACACCTTC
CDR3: CASSPHGQGGYTF

J: TRBJ2-7
D: .
length: 18
size: .
V: TRBV27
DNA: TGTGCCAGCAGTCCCCGGGGCCCAGGGGGCGGGGGAGTCTACGAGCAGTACTTC
CDR3: CASSPRGPGGGGVYEQYF

J: TRBJ2-1
D: TRBD2
length: 14
size: .
V: TRBV18
DNA: TGTGCCAGCTCACGACTAGCGGGGGGGCCTGAGCAGTTCTTC
CDR3: CASSRLAGGPEQFF

J: TRBJ2-7
D: .
length: 14
size: few
V: TRBV5-1
DNA: TGCGCCAGCAGCCCGGGACTTGGGGTTGGGGAGCAGTACTTC
CDR3: CASSPGLGVGEQYF

J: TRBJ2-7
D: TRBD1
length: 14
size: once
V: TRBV27
DNA: TGTGCCAGCAGTTTGGGGACAGACTCCTACGAGCAGTACTTC
CDR3: CASSLGTDSYEQYF

J: TRBJ2-7
D: .
length: 14
size: .
V: TRBV6-6
DNA: TGTGCCAGCAGTTACTCGGCCTTCAGAGGCGAGCAGTACTTC
CDR3: CASSYSAFRGEQYF

J: TRBJ1-1
D: TRBD1
length: 15
size: .
V: TRBV7-2
DNA: TGTGCCAGCAGCTTGCAGACAGGGACGAACACTGAAGCTTTCTTT
CDR3: CASSLQTGTNTEAFF

J: TRBJ1-5
D: TRBD1
length: 15
size: .
V: TRBV6-2/TRBV6-3
DNA: TGTGCCAGCAGCGACAGGGAATATAGCAATCAGCCCCAGCATTTT
CDR3: CASSDREYSNQPQHF

J: TRBJ2-3
D: .
length: 15
size: .
V: TRBV7-8
DNA: TGTGCCAGCAGCTTCAGATCGCAGGCTGCAGATACGCAGTATTTT
CDR3: CASSFRSQAADTQYF

J: TRBJ2-5
D: TRBD2
length: 17
size: .
V: TRBV5-1
DNA: TGCGCCAGCAGCTTGGGGCCCAGCGGGGGGAACCAAGAGACCCAGTACTTC
CDR3: CASSLGPSGGNQETQYF